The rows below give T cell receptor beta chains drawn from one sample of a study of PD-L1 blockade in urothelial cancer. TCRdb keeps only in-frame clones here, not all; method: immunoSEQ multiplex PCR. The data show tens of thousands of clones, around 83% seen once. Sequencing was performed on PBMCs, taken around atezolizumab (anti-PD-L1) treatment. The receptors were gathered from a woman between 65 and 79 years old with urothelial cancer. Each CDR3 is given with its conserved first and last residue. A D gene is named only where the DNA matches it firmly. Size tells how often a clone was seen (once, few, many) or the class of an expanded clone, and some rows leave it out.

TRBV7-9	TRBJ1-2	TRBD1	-	CASSARPATGGRNGYTF	TGTGCCAGCAGCGCTCGCCCCGCGACAGGGGGTAGGAATGGCTACACCTTC
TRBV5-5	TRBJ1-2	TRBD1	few	CATRQGLTYGYTF	TGTGCCACGCGACAGGGCCTGACCTATGGCTACACCTTC
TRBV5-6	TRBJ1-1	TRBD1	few	CASSNPPGQVLPEAFF	TGTGCCAGCAGCAACCCCCCGGGACAGGTTCTCCCTGAAGCTTTCTTT
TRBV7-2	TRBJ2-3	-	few	CASSLWGRRSTDTQYF	TGTGCCAGCAGCTTGTGGGGCAGGCGTAGCACAGATACGCAGTATTTT
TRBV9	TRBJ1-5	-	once	CASSVGAGWENQPQHF	TGTGCCAGCAGCGTAGGGGCAGGGTGGGAAAATCAGCCCCAGCATTTT
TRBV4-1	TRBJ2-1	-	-	CASSQRGTGTFHEQFF	TGCGCCAGCAGCCAAAGGGGGACCGGGACATTCCATGAGCAGTTCTTC
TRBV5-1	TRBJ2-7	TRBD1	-	CASSRVDRAVDEQYF	TGCGCCAGCAGCCGGGTGGACAGGGCCGTTGACGAGCAGTACTTC
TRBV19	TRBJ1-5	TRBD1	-	CASRRTGYYRNQPQHF	TGTGCCAGTAGAAGGACAGGGTATTATCGCAATCAGCCCCAGCATTTT
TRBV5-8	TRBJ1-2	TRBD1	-	CASSLVRDRRFGGYTF	TGTGCCAGCAGCTTGGTGCGGGACAGAAGATTCGGAGGCTACACCTTC
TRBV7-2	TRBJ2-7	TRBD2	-	CASSVALAGDHEQYF	TGTGCCAGCAGCGTCGCACTAGCGGGAGATCACGAGCAGTACTTC
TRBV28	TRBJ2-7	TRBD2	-	CAILLAGGQVHEQYF	TGTGCCATATTACTAGCGGGGGGGCAGGTCCACGAGCAGTACTTC
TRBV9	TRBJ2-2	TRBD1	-	CASSVGQGATGELFF	TGTGCCAGCAGCGTTGGACAGGGGGCAACCGGGGAGCTGTTTTTT
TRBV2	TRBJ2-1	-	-	CASRGLLPEQFF	TGTGCCAGCAGGGGACTCCTTCCTGAGCAGTTCTTC
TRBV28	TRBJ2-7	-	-	CASRRTVSEQYF	TGTGCCAGCAGGCGGACTGTTAGCGAGCAGTACTTC